This T cell receptor beta chain was captured by sequencing in a study of shared clonotypes between healthy human individuals. Study findings and constraints: Sorted-subset sequencing was shown by rarefaction to be incomplete despite large depth.

As for this clone: Its antigen is undetermined.

Several immunoSEQ 96-well plates shared each subset's DNA, each plate a replicate. Sequencing used immunoSEQ multiplex PCR; TCRdb keeps in-frame clones, though not all of them. The data hold over 1.5 million clones, with 95% to 99% observed a single time. Sequenced material: naive CD4+ T cells sorted from blood. As for subset: CD45RA+ positively selected. This clonotype was sampled from a man aged 25 to 45 in good health.

The CDR3 coding sequence is TGTGCCAGCAGTTTAGGGCCGTGGACCTTATACTACGAGCAGTACTTC. It is translated as CASSLGPWTLYYEQYF. J is TRBJ2-7 and V is TRBV28; D is uncertain. CDR3 size: 16 residues. Trimming left V 2 bases short and J 3 bases short, with 17 bases between. Germline assignment: CDR1 MDHEN and CDR2 SYDVKM. Complete variable domain (other parts from reference TRBV28 and TRBJ2-7): DVKVTQSSRYLVKRTGEKVFLECVQDMDHENMFWYRQDPGLGLRLIYFSYDVKMKEKGDIPEGYSVSREKKERFSLILESASTNQTSMYLCASSLGPWTLYYEQYFGPGTRLTVT.